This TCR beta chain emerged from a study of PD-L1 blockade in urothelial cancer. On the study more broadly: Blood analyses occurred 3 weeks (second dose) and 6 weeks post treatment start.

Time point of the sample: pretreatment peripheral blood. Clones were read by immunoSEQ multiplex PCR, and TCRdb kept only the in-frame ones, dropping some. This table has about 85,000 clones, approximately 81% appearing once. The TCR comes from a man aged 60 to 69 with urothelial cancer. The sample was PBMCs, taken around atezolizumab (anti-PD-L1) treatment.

CDR3 amino acids: CASSRGLYSGANVLTF. The DNA of the CDR3 is TGTGCCAGCTCACGCGGTCTGTACTCTGGGGCCAACGTCCTGACTTTC. The rearrangement uses TRBV18 and TRBJ2-6; no firm D call. The germline CDR1 and CDR2 sequences are KGHSH and LQKENI. V shed 4 bases and J shed 0 bases, with 10 bases lying between them. This CDR3 is built from 16 residues.